The TCR beta chain described here comes from a study of T-cell reconstitution after alpha-beta-depleted transplantation in children. Germline V gene data show CDR1 as SGHVS and CDR2 as FQNEAQ. This CDR3 is built from 11 residues. Trimming took off 1 base at V and 7 bases at J, with 4 bases between the two ends. This clonotype was detected many times. The authors prepared the TCRbeta library with unique molecular identifiers. A single record per CDR3 protein comes from TCRdb applying MiXCR to the PCR reads. The top ten clones hold under 20% of a sample with tens of thousands of distinct CDR3 sequences, 4.9% of them seen once.

This sequence joins TRBV7-8 and TRBJ2-5; D not certain. This specimen was PBMCs, mostly from graft donor cells, taken 180 days after TCRalphabeta/CD19-depleted stem cell transplant. The clonotype was recovered from a boy in the first two years of life who had a stem cell transplant for acute myeloid leukemia, so the T cells may come from the graft donor. CDR3 nucleotide sequence: TGTGCCAGCAGCTTAGTTGGGACCCAGTACTTC. Encoded protein: CASSLVGTQYF.